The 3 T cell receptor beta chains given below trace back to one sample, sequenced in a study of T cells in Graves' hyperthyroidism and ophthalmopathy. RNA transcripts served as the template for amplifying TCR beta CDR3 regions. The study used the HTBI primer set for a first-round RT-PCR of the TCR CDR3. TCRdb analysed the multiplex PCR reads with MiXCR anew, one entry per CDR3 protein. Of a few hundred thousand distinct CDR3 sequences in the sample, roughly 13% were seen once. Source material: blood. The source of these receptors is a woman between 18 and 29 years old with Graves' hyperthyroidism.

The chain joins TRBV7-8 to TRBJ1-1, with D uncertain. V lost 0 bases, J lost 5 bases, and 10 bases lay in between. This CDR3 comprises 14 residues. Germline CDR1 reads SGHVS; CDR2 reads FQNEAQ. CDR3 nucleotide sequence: TGTGCCAGCAGCTTAGCCAGGCCCGTGACTGAAGCTTTCTTT. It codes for CASSLARPVTEAFF.

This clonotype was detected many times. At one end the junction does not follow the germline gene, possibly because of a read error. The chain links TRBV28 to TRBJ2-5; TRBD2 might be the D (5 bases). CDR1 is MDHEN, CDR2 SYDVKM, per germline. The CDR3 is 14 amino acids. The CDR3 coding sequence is TGTGCCAGCAGCCGACCGGGAAACCAGGAGACCCAGTACTTC. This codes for CASSRPGNQETQYF.

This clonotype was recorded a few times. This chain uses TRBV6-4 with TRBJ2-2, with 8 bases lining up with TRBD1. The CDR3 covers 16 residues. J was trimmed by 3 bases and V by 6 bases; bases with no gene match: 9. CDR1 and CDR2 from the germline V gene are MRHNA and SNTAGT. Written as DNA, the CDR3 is TGTGCCAGCAGCCCGGACAGGGCATACGACACCGGGGAGCTGTTTTTT. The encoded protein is CASSPDRAYDTGELFF.